A single sample gave rise to the 30 T cell receptor beta chains below, sequenced in a study of cytotoxic CD8 clonotypes in ibrutinib-treated CLL. Profiled with immunoSEQ multiplex PCR; TCRdb holds only in-frame clones, not every one. This sample has some 23,000 clones, with 55% to 70% found just once. Sequencing was performed on PBMCs, taken at disease progression, from a patient treated with ibrutinib. The receptor source for this set is a human donor with chronic lymphocytic leukemia.

The chain combines TRBV10-3 with TRBJ1-5, with D unresolved. CDR3 length: 13 amino acids. Germline values: CDR1 ENHRY, CDR2 SYGVKD. Between the trimmed V and J ends, which lost 2 bases and 4 bases, there was a span of 6 bases. As DNA, the CDR3 is TGTGCCATCAGTGAGGGATCTAATCAGCCCCAGCATTTT. Protein: CAISEGSNQPQHF.

Only a few counts were recorded for this clone. The chain employs TRBV7-8 and TRBJ2-7, with TRBD1 matching 10 bases. CDR3 length: 14 amino acids. Germline loops: CDR1 SGHVS, CDR2 FQNEAQ. V lost 3 bases to trimming and J lost 3 bases; unmatched junction nucleotides: 2. CDR3 residues: CASSLRDRGYEQYF. In DNA, the CDR3 is TGTGCCAGCAGCTTGAGGGACAGGGGCTACGAGCAGTACTTC.

The chain carries TRBV5-4 and TRBJ2-5; 9 bases are shared with TRBD1. J lost 4 bases, V lost 0 bases, and 7 bases had no gene match. Germline CDR1 reads SGHNT; CDR2 reads YYREEE (reference sequence). The CDR3 runs to 16 residues. As DNA, the CDR3 is TGTGCCAGCAGCTTGGTGGGGGACAGGGAGGGAGAGACCCAGTACTTC. Its protein is CASSLVGDREGETQYF.

The chain combines TRBV7-9 with TRBJ1-1, with D possibly being TRBD1 (5 bases). CDR3 length: 11 amino acids. V lost 0 bases and J 10 bases, leaving 6 bases between the germline ends. The germline gives CDR1 SEHNR, CDR2 FQNEAQ (reference sequence). The CDR3 DNA reads TGTGCCAGCAGCTTAGCCGGGACAGCTTTCTTT. Translating gives CASSLAGTAFF.

V gene TRBV29-1 combines with J gene TRBJ1-3, with D hard to call. In germline, CDR1 is SQVTM, CDR2 ANQGSEA. V was cut by 3 bases and J by 8 bases, with 8 bases left in between. The CDR3 is 11 amino acids. The CDR3 coding sequence is TGCAGCGTTGATTTCGGGCACACCATATATTTT. As protein: CSVDFGHTIYF.

This clone is a singleton in its sample. The chain joins TRBV7-9 to TRBJ1-4; no clear D gene. CDR1 is SEHNR and CDR2 is FQNEAQ in the germline V gene (reference sequence). The V end lost 1 base, the J end lost 0 bases, and 9 bases lay between the germline ends. The CDR3 spans 16 residues. Here the CDR3 reads CASSLVSGSTNEKLFF. The CDR3 DNA reads TGTGCCAGCAGCTTAGTGTCGGGGTCAACTAATGAAAAACTGTTTTTT. Variable domain in full (rest from reference TRBV7-9 and TRBJ1-4): DTGVSQNPRHKITKRGQNVTFRCDPISEHNRLYWYRQTLGQGPEFLTYFQNEAQLEKSRLLSDRFSAERPKGSFSTLEIQRTEQGDSAMYLCASSLVSGSTNEKLFFGSGTQLSVL.

V and J are TRBV5-1 and TRBJ2-1; TRBD1 matches 11 bases. Germline CDR1 and CDR2: SGHRS and YFSETQ. With V trimmed by 4 bases and J by 3 bases, 3 bases remained unmatched. The CDR3 length is 15 residues. The CDR3 coding sequence is TGCGCCAGCAGCACCGGGACAGGGGGCTACAATGAGCAGTTCTTC. Protein product: CASSTGTGGYNEQFF.

The chain links TRBV10-3 to TRBJ1-2, with D unclear. Germline V gene data show CDR1 as ENHRY and CDR2 as SYGVKD. With 3 bases removed from V and 6 bases from J, the gap between germline ends came to 17 bases. The CDR3 loop spans 15 amino acids. The CDR3 DNA is TGTGCCATCAGTGATGTCTACGGGTCTCCGGATGGCTACACCTTC. This translates into CAISDVYGSPDGYTF.

Turning to this clone: One end of the junction fails to match germline, which may point to a read error. The chain combines TRBV10-3 with TRBJ1-2; D might be TRBD1 (5 bases). This CDR3 contains 12 residues. Germline CDR1 reads ENHRY; CDR2 reads SYGVKD. The CDR3 loop reads CAISETGRGPSF. CDR3 in DNA: TGTGCCATCAGTGAGACCGGACGGGGCCCGTCCTTC.

A few counts support this clone. The chain is built from TRBV9 and TRBJ2-2; 9 bases agree with TRBD2. V was pared by 0 bases and J by 7 bases, with 1 base of the junction left unmatched. Germline CDR1 SGDLS, CDR2 YYNGEE. The CDR3 contains 14 residues. The CDR3 DNA reads as TGTGCCAGCAGCGTAGCTAGCGGGATCGGGGAGCTGTTTTTT. Its translation: CASSVASGIGELFF.

The V gene is TRBV7-2, the J gene TRBJ2-1; D remains unclear. Trimming took 10 bases from V and 4 from J, leaving 20 bases between them. The germline gives CDR1 SGHTA, CDR2 FQGNSA. CDR3 length equals 15 residues. CDR3 sequence (DNA): TGTGCCACCCGCCGTAGGACGGACCCTTACAATGAGCAGTTCTTC. It codes for CATRRRTDPYNEQFF.

This clone was observed a handful of times. The gene calls are TRBV27 and TRBJ1-1; D gene unclear. V was shortened by 4 bases and J by 1 base, with 4 bases between the two germline ends. CDR1 MNHEY and CDR2 SMNVEV come from the germline V gene (reference sequence). This CDR3 is 12 amino acids long. CDR3 nucleotide sequence: TGTGCCAGCAGTTCCCCGAACACTGAAGCTTTCTTT. Translating gives CASSSPNTEAFF.

The rearrangement uses TRBV29-1 and TRBJ2-3; TRBD2 is a possible D gene (6 bases). V was trimmed by 0 bases and J by 0 bases, leaving 10 bases between them. CDR3 length: 15 amino acids. Germline V gene sequence: CDR1 SQVTM, CDR2 ANQGSEA. The CDR3 sequence is CSVEDRGVSTDTQYF. The CDR3 region has the DNA TGCAGCGTTGAAGATCGCGGGGTGAGCACAGATACGCAGTATTTT.

The DNA for the CDR3 is TGTGCCAGGGGACAGAGTAACACCGGGGAGCTGTTTTTT. As protein: CARGQSNTGELFF. V usage is TRBV2 and J usage is TRBJ2-2; 7 bases map to TRBD1. The CDR3 spans 13 residues. V gave up 9 bases and J gave up 2 bases; unmatched junction bases: 3. Per germline, CDR1 SNHLY and CDR2 FYNNEI. Together with reference TRBV2 and TRBJ2-2, the CDR3 gives the full variable domain: EPEVTQTPSHQVTQMGQEVILRCVPISNHLYFYWYRQILGQKVEFLVSFYNNEISEKSEIFDDQFSVERPDGSNFTLKIRSTKLEDSAMYFCARGQSNTGELFFGEGSRLTVL.

The J gene is TRBJ1-1, the V gene TRBV4-1; D is perhaps TRBD1 (5 bases). The ends were cut back, 4 bases at V and 4 bases at J, with 10 bases in the middle. The germline gives CDR1 MGHRA, CDR2 YSYEKL. This CDR3 has 13 amino acids. This CDR3 is CASSLRRGTEAFF. The CDR3 DNA is TGCGCCAGCAGCCTCAGGAGGGGCACTGAAGCTTTCTTT.

The chain couples TRBV13 to TRBJ2-1, with 8 bases lining up with TRBD2. This CDR3 comprises 16 residues. Germline V CDR1 and CDR2: PRHDT, FYEKMQ (reference sequence). Unmatched junction bases numbered 6, after V lost 3 bases and J lost 2 bases. As DNA, the CDR3 is TGTGCCAGCAGCTTCTTAGCGGGGTCCACCTACAATGAGCAGTTCTTC. Translation: CASSFLAGSTYNEQFF.

The chain carries TRBV18 and TRBJ1-2; 9 nucleotides align to TRBD1. With 3 bases clipped from V and 13 bases from J, the junction kept 9 bases outside the gene matches. From germline, CDR1 is KGHSH and CDR2 LQKENI. The CDR3 spans 13 residues. The DNA for the CDR3 is TGTGCCAGCTCACCCTTGGACAGGGGCCCTTTCACCTTC. It specifies CASSPLDRGPFTF.

This chain connects TRBV4-2 to TRBJ2-7; TRBD2 might be the D (5 bases). CDR1 is LGHNA and CDR2 is YNFKEQ in the germline V gene. V lost 0 bases and J lost 3, with 9 bases in between. The CDR3 is made up of 14 amino acids. CDR3 DNA sequence: TGTGCCAGCAGCCAAGATGAGGGAAGCTACGAGCAGTACTTC. Protein: CASSQDEGSYEQYF.

The chain couples TRBV27 to TRBJ1-5; D is undetermined. Trimming pared 4 bases from V and 0 bases from J, leaving 7 bases between. Per germline, CDR1 MNHEY and CDR2 SMNVEV (reference sequence). The CDR3 runs to 14 residues. CDR3 bases: TGTGCCAGCAGTTCGGACCTTAGCAATCAGCCCCAGCATTTT. It translates to CASSSDLSNQPQHF.

The chain couples TRBV27 to TRBJ2-1; TRBD2 matches 10 bases. This CDR3 region has 15 residues. J was trimmed by 5 bases and V by 5 bases; bases with no gene match: 6. Germline values: CDR1 MNHEY, CDR2 SMNVEV (reference sequence). The CDR3 region is CASSGLAGAHNEQFF. CDR3 DNA: TGTGCCAGCAGTGGTCTAGCGGGGGCACACAATGAGCAGTTCTTC.

V is TRBV6-1 and J is TRBJ2-5; D is uncertain. Germline CDR1 and CDR2: MNHNS and SASEGT. V dropped 4 bases and J dropped 9 bases, with 15 bases sitting between them. The CDR3 totals 13 residues. This CDR3 reads CASSGSLGRPQYF. CDR3 DNA sequence: TGTGCCAGCAGTGGGTCTTTAGGGCGGCCCCAGTACTTC.

The CDR3 DNA follows: TGTGCCACCACCTCATCTTATGGTATTGGCACTGAAGCTTTCTTT. It is translated as CATTSSYGIGTEAFF. V usage is TRBV15 and J usage is TRBJ1-1; D unresolved. The germline gives CDR1 LNHNV, CDR2 YYDKDF (reference sequence). Trimming took off 7 bases at V and 4 bases at J, with 19 bases between the two ends. This CDR3 is built from 15 residues.

This chain connects TRBV6-5 to TRBJ1-6, with a weak D call TRBD1 (6 bases). Trimming pared 3 bases from V and 8 bases from J, leaving 11 bases between. The CDR3 is 14 amino acids. Germline V CDR1 and CDR2: MNHEY, SVGAGI. CDR3 bases: TGTGCCAGCAGTTATTGGCAGGGGTATTCACCCCTCCACTTT. This translates into CASSYWQGYSPLHF.

This clone was seen a handful of times. The chain uses TRBV4-3 and TRBJ2-7; D call uncertain. Germline-derived CDR1 and CDR2 are LGHNA and YSLEER. Between the trimmed V and J ends, which lost 0 bases and 4 bases, there was a span of 13 bases. The CDR3 has 15 residues. The CDR3 sequence: CASSQDLPRSYEQYF. CDR3 in DNA: TGCGCCAGCAGCCAAGATCTACCTAGAAGTTACGAGCAGTACTTC.

This clone has more than one count but fewer than ten. V is TRBV7-6 and J is TRBJ1-2, with D perhaps matching TRBD1 (5 bases). Germline V lookup: CDR1 SGHVS, CDR2 FNYEAQ. Trimming cost V 3 bases and J 4 bases, with 9 bases left between them. The CDR3 length is 13 residues. As DNA, the CDR3 is TGTGCCAGCAGCTTGACGGGGGGCTATGGCTACACCTTC. Its translation: CASSLTGGYGYTF.

The rearrangement joins TRBV20-1 to TRBJ1-5; TRBD1 might be the D (5 bases). The CDR3 spans 11 residues. Trimming removed 3 bases at V and 7 bases at J, with 7 bases between. Germline V gives CDR1 DFQATT, CDR2 SNEGSKA (reference sequence). This CDR3 is CSARAGQPQHF. The DNA of the CDR3 is TGCAGTGCTAGGGCAGGGCAGCCCCAGCATTTT.

The chain recombines TRBV11-2 with TRBJ1-3, with D possibly being TRBD1 (6 bases). The CDR3 totals 19 residues. Per germline, CDR1 SGHAT and CDR2 FQNNGV. With 5 bases removed from V and 3 bases from J, the gap between germline ends came to 26 bases. The DNA for the CDR3 is TGTGCCAGCAGCCCCCAGGGAGTGTGGGGGGCAGGTGGTGGAAACACCATATATTTT. Protein product: CASSPQGVWGAGGGNTIYF.

The chain employs TRBV25-1 and TRBJ2-5; D is ambiguous. CDR1 is MGHDK and CDR2 is SYGVNS in the germline V gene. V was shortened by 6 bases and J by 3 bases, with 8 bases between the two germline ends. This CDR3 is 12 amino acids long. The CDR3 nucleotides are TGTGCCAGCAGGTATGGGGAAGAGACCCAGTACTTC. This sequence encodes CASRYGEETQYF.

The genes are TRBV6-1 and TRBJ1-2, with TRBD1 identical over 7 bases. The germline V gene has CDR1 MNHNS and CDR2 SASEGT. Trimming removed 4 bases from V and 14 bases from J; junction bases left unmatched: 10. CDR3 length: 12 amino acids. The CDR3 here is CASSARDSRITF. DNA for the CDR3: TGTGCCAGCAGTGCCCGGGACAGCCGGATAACCTTC.

CDR3: CASSLDSFNQPQHF. The CDR3 region has the DNA TGCGCCAGCAGCTTGGACAGCTTCAATCAGCCCCAGCATTTT. The chain joins TRBV5-1 to TRBJ1-5, with D unclear. CDR3 length: 14 residues. V lost 0 bases and J lost 3, with 7 bases in between. CDR1 SGHRS and CDR2 YFSETQ come from the germline V gene.